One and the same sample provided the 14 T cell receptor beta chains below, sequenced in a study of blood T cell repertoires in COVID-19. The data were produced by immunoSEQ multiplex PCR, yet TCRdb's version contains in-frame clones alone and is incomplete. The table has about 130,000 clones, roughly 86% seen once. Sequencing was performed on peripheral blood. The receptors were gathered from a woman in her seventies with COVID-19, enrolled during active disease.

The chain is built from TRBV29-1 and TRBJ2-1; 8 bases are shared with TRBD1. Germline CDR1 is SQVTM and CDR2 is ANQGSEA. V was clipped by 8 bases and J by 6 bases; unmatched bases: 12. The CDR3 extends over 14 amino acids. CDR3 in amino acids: CSTEGQEGGNEQFF. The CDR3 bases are TGCAGCACGGAGGGACAGGAGGGTGGCAATGAGCAGTTCTTC.

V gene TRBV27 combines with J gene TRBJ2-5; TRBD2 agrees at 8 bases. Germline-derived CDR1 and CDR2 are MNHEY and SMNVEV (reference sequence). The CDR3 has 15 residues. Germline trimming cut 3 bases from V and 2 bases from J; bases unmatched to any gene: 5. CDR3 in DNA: TGTGCCAGCAGTTTCGGGGGGGGCCTTCAAGAGACCCAGTACTTC. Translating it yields CASSFGGGLQETQYF.

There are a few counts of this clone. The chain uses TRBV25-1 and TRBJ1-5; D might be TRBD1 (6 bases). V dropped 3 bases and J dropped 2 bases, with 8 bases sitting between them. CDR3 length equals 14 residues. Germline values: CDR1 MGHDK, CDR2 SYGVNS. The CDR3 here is CASSDAGGNQPQHF. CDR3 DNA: TGTGCCAGCAGTGACGCAGGGGGCAATCAGCCCCAGCATTTT.

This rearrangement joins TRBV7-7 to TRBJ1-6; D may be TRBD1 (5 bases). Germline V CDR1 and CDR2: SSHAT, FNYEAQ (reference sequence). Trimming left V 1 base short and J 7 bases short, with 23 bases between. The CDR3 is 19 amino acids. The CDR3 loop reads CASSLERISRASGNSPLHF. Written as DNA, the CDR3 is TGTGCCAGCAGCTTAGAGAGGATCTCCAGGGCCTCTGGGAATTCACCCCTCCACTTT.

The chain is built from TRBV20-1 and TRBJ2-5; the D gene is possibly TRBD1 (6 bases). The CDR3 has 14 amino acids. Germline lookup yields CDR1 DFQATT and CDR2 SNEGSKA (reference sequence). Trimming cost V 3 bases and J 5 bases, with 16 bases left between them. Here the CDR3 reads CSASTQGLGETQYF. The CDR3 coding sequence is TGCAGTGCTAGTACCCAGGGGCTGGGGGAGACCCAGTACTTC.

For the CDR3, the DNA is TGTGCCAGTAGTACTCCGTCCGGGACAGGATTTACAATTAGCAATCAGCCCCAGCATTTT. As protein: CASSTPSGTGFTISNQPQHF. The chain joins TRBV19 to TRBJ1-5; 8 nucleotides line up with TRBD1. V was clipped by 4 bases and J by 0 bases; unmatched bases: 17. This CDR3 comprises 20 residues. Per germline, CDR1 LNHDA and CDR2 SQIVND (reference sequence).

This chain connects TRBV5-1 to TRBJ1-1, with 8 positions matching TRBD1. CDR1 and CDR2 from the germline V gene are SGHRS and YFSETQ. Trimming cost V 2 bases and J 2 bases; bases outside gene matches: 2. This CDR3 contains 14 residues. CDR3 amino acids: CASSFRGHNTEAFF. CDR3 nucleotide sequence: TGCGCCAGCAGCTTCAGGGGGCATAACACTGAAGCTTTCTTT.

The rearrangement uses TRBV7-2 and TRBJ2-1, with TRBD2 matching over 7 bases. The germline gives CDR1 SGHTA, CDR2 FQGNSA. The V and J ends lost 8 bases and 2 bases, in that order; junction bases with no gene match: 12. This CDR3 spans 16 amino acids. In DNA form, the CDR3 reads TGTGCCAGCCTTCCTCTCTGGGGGGGAACCTACAATGAGCAGTTCTTC. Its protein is CASLPLWGGTYNEQFF.

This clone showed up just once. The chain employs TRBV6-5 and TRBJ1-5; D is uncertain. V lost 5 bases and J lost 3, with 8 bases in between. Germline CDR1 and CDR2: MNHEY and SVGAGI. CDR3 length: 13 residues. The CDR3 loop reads CASSSQDNQPQHF. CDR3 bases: TGTGCCAGCAGTAGTCAGGACAATCAGCCCCAGCATTTT.

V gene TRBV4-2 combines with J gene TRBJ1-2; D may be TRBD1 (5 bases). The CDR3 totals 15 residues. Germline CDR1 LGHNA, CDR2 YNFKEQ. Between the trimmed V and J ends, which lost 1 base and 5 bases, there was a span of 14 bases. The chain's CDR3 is CASSQGQMAGYGYTF. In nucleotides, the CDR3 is TGTGCCAGCAGCCAAGGACAGATGGCGGGGTATGGCTACACCTTC.

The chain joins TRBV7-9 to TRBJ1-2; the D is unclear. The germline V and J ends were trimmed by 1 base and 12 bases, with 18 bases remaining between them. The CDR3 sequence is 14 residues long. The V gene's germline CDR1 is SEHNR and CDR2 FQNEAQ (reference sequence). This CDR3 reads CASSLDSFAGPHTF. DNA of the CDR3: TGTGCCAGCAGCTTAGACAGTTTCGCCGGTCCGCACACCTTC.

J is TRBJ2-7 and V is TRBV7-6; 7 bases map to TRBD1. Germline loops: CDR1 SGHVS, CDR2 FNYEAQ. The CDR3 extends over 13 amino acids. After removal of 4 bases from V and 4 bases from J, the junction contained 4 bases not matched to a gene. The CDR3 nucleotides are TGTGCCAGCAGCTCCTACAGGGGTTACGAGCAGTACTTC. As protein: CASSSYRGYEQYF.

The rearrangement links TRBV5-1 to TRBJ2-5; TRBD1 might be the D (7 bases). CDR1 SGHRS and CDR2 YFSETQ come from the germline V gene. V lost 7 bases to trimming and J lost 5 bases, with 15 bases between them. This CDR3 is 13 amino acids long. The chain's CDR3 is CASGEQGGETQYF. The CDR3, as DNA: TGCGCCAGCGGCGAGCAGGGGGGCGAGACCCAGTACTTC.

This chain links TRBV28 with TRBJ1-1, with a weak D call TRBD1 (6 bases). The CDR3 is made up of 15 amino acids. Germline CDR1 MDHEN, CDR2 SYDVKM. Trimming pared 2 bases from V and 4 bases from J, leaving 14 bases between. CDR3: CASSLGKQGTTEAFF. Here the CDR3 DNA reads TGTGCCAGCAGTTTAGGGAAACAGGGTACCACTGAAGCTTTCTTT. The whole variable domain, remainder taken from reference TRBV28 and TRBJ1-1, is DVKVTQSSRYLVKRTGEKVFLECVQDMDHENMFWYRQDPGLGLRLIYFSYDVKMKEKGDIPEGYSVSREKKERFSLILESASTNQTSMYLCASSLGKQGTTEAFFGQGTRLTVV.